A selection of T cell receptor beta chains follows, all from one sample in a study of T cell responses to AZD1222 COVID-19 vaccine. Clones were read by immunoSEQ multiplex PCR, and TCRdb kept only the in-frame ones, dropping some. The sample comprises about 110,000 clones, about 89% of which are singletons, and 5% to 7.5% rests with the top ten. This sample comprised peripheral blood, obtained 28 days after the second AZD1222 dose. These receptors all come from an adult who received the AZD1222 COVID-19 vaccine. Both conserved end residues are part of each CDR3. D genes are given only for firm matches. A clone size is listed for some rows: how often the clone was seen (once, few, many), or a class if it is expanded.

j_call | d_call | v_call | clone_size | cdr3_nt | cdr3_aa
TRBJ2-1 | - | TRBV2 | - | TGTGCCAGCAGTCGTAGCCCCTACAATGAGCAGTTCTTC | CASSRSPYNEQFF
TRBJ1-5 | - | TRBV18 | - | TGTGCCAGCTCACCACCGGGGGTCCTTAGCAATCAGCCCCAGCATTTT | CASSPPGVLSNQPQHF
TRBJ1-4 | - | TRBV12-3/TRBV12-4 | once | TGTGCCAGCCCCGGGGGGGAGTATGAAAAACTGTTTTTT | CASPGGEYEKLFF
TRBJ1-4 | - | TRBV25-1 | - | TGTGCCAGCAGTGCGCCCTATGAGGTCGGGACTAATGAAAAACTGTTTTTT | CASSAPYEVGTNEKLFF
TRBJ1-1 | - | TRBV18 | - | TGTGCCAGCTCACCACTCCTCAAGGGGGCTGAAGCTTTCTTT | CASSPLLKGAEAFF
TRBJ2-7 | TRBD1 | TRBV4-3 | - | TGCGCCAGCAGCCAGGAAGGGGGCGAGTCCTACGAGCAGTACTTC | CASSQEGGESYEQYF
TRBJ2-2 | TRBD2 | TRBV4-1 | - | TGCGCCAGCAGCCAAGATCCGGGACTAGCGATTTCGAACACCGGGGAGCTGTTTTTT | CASSQDPGLAISNTGELFF
TRBJ2-1 | TRBD1 | TRBV19 | - | TGTGACTGCCCAGGGACAGACAATGAGCAGTTCTTC | CDCPGTDNEQFF
TRBJ2-7 | - | TRBV2 | - | TGTGCCAGCAGTGAAGCGCTTCTAGAGCAGTACTTC | CASSEALLEQYF
TRBJ2-1 | - | TRBV2 | - | TGTGCCAGCAGTATACAGGGTTACAATGAGCAGTTCTTC | CASSIQGYNEQFF
TRBJ1-2 | TRBD1 | TRBV7-8 | - | TGTGCCAGCAGCTTAGCCGGGACAGAGTTTAACTATGGCTACACCTTC | CASSLAGTEFNYGYTF
TRBJ1-2 | - | TRBV11-1 | - | TGTGCCAGCAGCCAGGGGTACTATGGCTACACCTTC | CASSQGYYGYTF
TRBJ1-1 | - | TRBV11-3 | - | TGTGCCAGCAGCCGATACATTAACACTGAAGCTTTCTTT | CASSRYINTEAFF
TRBJ1-5 | - | TRBV18 | - | TGTGCCAGCTCACCAGAGCAGCATAGCAATCAGCCCCAGCATTTT | CASSPEQHSNQPQHF
TRBJ2-1 | TRBD2 | TRBV19 | - | TGTGCCAGTAGTACTGCCGGGACTAGGATTGACAATGAGCAGTTCTTC | CASSTAGTRIDNEQFF
TRBJ1-1 | - | TRBV6-5 | few | TGTGCCAGCAGTTACTCGACACGGAACACTGAAGCTTTCTTT | CASSYSTRNTEAFF
TRBJ2-5 | TRBD2 | TRBV2 | - | TGTGCCAGCAGTGAAGACAGGACGGGAGGGCCCCAAGAGACCCAGTACTTC | CASSEDRTGGPQETQYF
TRBJ2-1 | TRBD1 | TRBV7-9 | - | TGTGCCAGCAGCTTCGCCGGGACAGGGGTTAATGAGCAGTTCTTC | CASSFAGTGVNEQFF
TRBJ2-7 | - | TRBV18 | - | TGTGCCAGCTCACCACAGGGAGGTGAAAACGAGCAGTACTTC | CASSPQGGENEQYF
TRBJ1-1 | - | TRBV27 | - | TGTGCCAGCAGTGCATCCGGGACCCAAAGGAACACTGAAGCTTTCTTT | CASSASGTQRNTEAFF
TRBJ1-4 | TRBD1 | TRBV11-2 | - | TGTGCCAGCAGCCATGAACCAGGGGGAAAACTGTTTTTT | CASSHEPGGKLFF
TRBJ2-2 | - | TRBV9 | - | TGTGCCAGCAGCATTCCAGCTGGGTCCGGGGAGCTGTTTTTT | CASSIPAGSGELFF
TRBJ2-1 | TRBD2 | TRBV5-4 | - | TGTGCCAGCAGTTTTGGACTAGCGGGGGGACAGTTCTTC | CASSFGLAGGQFF
TRBJ1-2 | TRBD1 | TRBV7-2 | once | TGTGCCAGCAGCTTAGCAGGGGACAGGGAGAGTGGCTACACCTTC | CASSLAGDRESGYTF
TRBJ1-6 | TRBD1 | TRBV30 | - | TGTGCCTGGATGGACAGGGGGTCTAATTCACCCCTCCACTTT | CAWMDRGSNSPLHF
TRBJ1-5 | - | TRBV4-1 | - | TGCGCCAGCAGCACCGCTGGAGGGGGAGGGCAGCCCCAGCATTTT | CASSTAGGGGQPQHF
TRBJ1-1 | - | TRBV20-1 | - | TGCAGTGCTAGTTCCAATTCGAACACTGAAGCTTTCTTT | CSASSNSNTEAFF
TRBJ1-1 | - | TRBV3-1/TRBV3-2 | - | TGTGCCAGCAGCTACATGAACACTGAAGCTTTCTTT | CASSYMNTEAFF
TRBJ2-5 | - | TRBV5-4 | - | TGTGCCAGCAGTCGGTCGGAGGGCTGGGAGACCCAGTACTTC | CASSRSEGWETQYF
TRBJ2-7 | TRBD2 | TRBV5-1 | - | TGCGCCAGCAGCTTGGGAAGGACTAGCGGAGCCCATAGGATTACGGGGCAGTACTTC | CASSLGRTSGAHRITGQYF
TRBJ1-3 | - | TRBV5-6 | - | TGTGCCAGCAGCCTCGGAGGAAACACCATATATTTT | CASSLGGNTIYF
TRBJ1-6 | TRBD1 | TRBV6-1 | - | TGTGCCAGCAGTGAATTCGGACAGGGCTATTCACCCCTCCACTTT | CASSEFGQGYSPLHF
TRBJ1-5 | TRBD1 | TRBV11-2 | - | TGTGCCAGCAGCTTAGGGGACAGACACAATCAGCCCCAGCATTTT | CASSLGDRHNQPQHF
TRBJ2-7 | TRBD1 | TRBV5-5 | - | TGTGCCAGCAGCTTCCAGGGGGCTCAAGAGCAGTACTTC | CASSFQGAQEQYF
TRBJ2-7 | - | TRBV2 | - | TGTGCCAGCAGTGTCCCAGGGACCTACGAGCAGTACTTC | CASSVPGTYEQYF
TRBJ2-1 | TRBD2 | TRBV29-1 | - | TGCAGCGTTGAATTGGGGACTAAAAGAGATGGTGAGCAGTTCTTC | CSVELGTKRDGEQFF
TRBJ2-7 | TRBD2 | TRBV6-2/TRBV6-3 | once | TGTGCCAGCAGTTCTTCCTTAGCGGGAGCCTACGAGCAGTACTTC | CASSSSLAGAYEQYF
TRBJ2-7 | - | TRBV11-2 | - | TGTGCCAGCAGCTTAGGGGCGGGGGCAGAATACGAGCAGTACTTC | CASSLGAGAEYEQYF
TRBJ1-2 | - | TRBV5-5 | - | TGTGCCAGCAGCTTCCCTTCGGGGAACTATGGCTACACCTTC | CASSFPSGNYGYTF
TRBJ1-2 | - | TRBV5-1 | - | TGCGCCAGCAGCTCCGGCAGAGGGGAATTGTATGGCTACACCTTC | CASSSGRGELYGYTF
TRBJ2-7 | TRBD1 | TRBV6-2/TRBV6-3 | - | TGTGCCAGCACCCCTCTACAGGGGAAAGGCGACGAGCAGTACTTC | CASTPLQGKGDEQYF
TRBJ1-5 | - | TRBV29-1 | - | TGCAGCGTTTCGGGACGGAATAGCAATCAGCCCCAGCATTTT | CSVSGRNSNQPQHF
TRBJ1-1 | TRBD1 | TRBV19 | - | TGTGCCAGTATAGGAGGGGGCGCGAACACTGAAGCTTTCTTT | CASIGGGANTEAFF
TRBJ1-6 | TRBD1 | TRBV6-5 | - | TGTGCCAGCAGTTATACCCAGGGACAGGGGAATTCACCCCTCCACTTT | CASSYTQGQGNSPLHF
TRBJ2-3 | - | TRBV27 | - | TGTGCCAGCAGTTTATGGGGGGCAGGAGATACGCAGTATTTT | CASSLWGAGDTQYF
TRBJ1-2 | - | TRBV11-2 | - | TGTGCCAGCAGCTTATCGCAGCTGACTGGGGGCTACACCTTC | CASSLSQLTGGYTF
TRBJ2-1 | - | TRBV5-5 | - | TGTGCCAGCAGACCCACCTACAGGAATGAGCAGTTCTTC | CASRPTYRNEQFF
TRBJ2-2 | TRBD2 | TRBV5-1 | - | TGCGCCAGCAGCTGGCCCAAAGCGGGGGGAACCGGGGAGCTGTTTTTT | CASSWPKAGGTGELFF
TRBJ2-1 | - | TRBV18 | - | TGTGCCAGCTCACCACTAACGGGAGCTTACAATGAGCAGTTCTTC | CASSPLTGAYNEQFF
TRBJ1-2 | TRBD1 | TRBV20-1 | - | TGCAGTGCTAGTCAGGGGGACTATGGCTACACCTTC | CSASQGDYGYTF
TRBJ1-5 | - | TRBV6-1 | - | TGTGCCAGCAGTGACAGGGCACGCAATCAGCCCCAGCATTTT | CASSDRARNQPQHF
TRBJ2-7 | - | TRBV5-4 | - | TGTGCCAGCAGCTTGGACAGCGGTTCTCACGAGCAGTACTTC | CASSLDSGSHEQYF
TRBJ1-5 | - | TRBV28 | - | TGTGCCAGCAGATTCACAGGGTTCAATCAGCCCCAGCATTTT | CASRFTGFNQPQHF
TRBJ1-1 | - | TRBV9 | - | TGTGCCAGCAGCAGAGGGCGGGACGACACTGAAGCTTTCTTT | CASSRGRDDTEAFF
TRBJ1-6 | TRBD1 | TRBV27 | - | TGTGCCAGCAGTCTGTGGGACAGAGATTCACCCCTCCACTTT | CASSLWDRDSPLHF
TRBJ2-7 | TRBD1 | TRBV7-9 | - | TGTGCCAGCAGCTTCGTGGACAGGCCCTACGAGCAGTACTTC | CASSFVDRPYEQYF
TRBJ1-2 | TRBD1 | TRBV5-1 | - | TGCGCCAGCAGGGGACAGGGGGATGGCTACACCTTC | CASRGQGDGYTF
TRBJ2-2 | - | TRBV30 | - | TGTGCCTGGAATAGGGGGAACACCGGGGAGCTGTTTTTT | CAWNRGNTGELFF
TRBJ1-1 | - | TRBV30 | - | TGTGCCTGGAACCAAGACAGAATGAACACTGAAGCTTTCTTT | CAWNQDRMNTEAFF
TRBJ2-1 | - | TRBV3-1/TRBV3-2 | - | TGTGCCAGCAGCCGTCAAGGGGGACCAATTGAGCAGTTCTTC | CASSRQGGPIEQFF